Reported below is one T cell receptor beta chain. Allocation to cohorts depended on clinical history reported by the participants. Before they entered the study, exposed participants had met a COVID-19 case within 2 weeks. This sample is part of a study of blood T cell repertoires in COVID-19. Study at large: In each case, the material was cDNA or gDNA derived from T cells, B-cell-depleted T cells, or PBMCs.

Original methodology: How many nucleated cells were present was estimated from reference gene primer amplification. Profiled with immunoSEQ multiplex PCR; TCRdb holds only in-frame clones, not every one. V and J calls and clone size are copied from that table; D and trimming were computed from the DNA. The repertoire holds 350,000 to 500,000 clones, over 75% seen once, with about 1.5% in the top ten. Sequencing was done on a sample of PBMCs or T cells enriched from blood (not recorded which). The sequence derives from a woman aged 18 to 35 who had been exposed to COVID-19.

CDR3 in DNA: TGCGCCAGCAGCAGATCCAGCGACCGAAATTCACCCCTCCACTTT. Amino acid sequence: CASSRSSDRNSPLHF. V gene TRBV5-1 combines with J gene TRBJ1-6; D is uncertain. Germline V gene sequence: CDR1 SGHRS, CDR2 YFSETQ. The CDR3 covers 15 residues. With 4 bases removed from V and 7 bases from J, the gap between germline ends came to 15 bases.